What follows describes a single TCR beta chain. The antigen it recognizes is unknown. No qualities accompany the bases; no much larger clone lies one base away. The CDR3 regions of human TCRbeta chains were subjected to immunosequencing. In the source study's methods: TCRs in the repertoires were matched against a reference library of SARS-CoV-2-specific TCRs that had been generated with the MIRA antigen-specificity platform. Breadth was defined as the fraction of unique TCRs that were SARS-CoV-2-associated. Depth was defined as the fraction of total T cells that were SARS-CoV-2-associated. Using the MIRA data, each spike-specific TCR was mapped to the spike region that the TCR reacts to and placed in a CD4 or CD8 class. Log10-transformed breadth and depth values were compared by one-way ANOVA with Sidak's multiple comparisons tests. Entries here come from immuneACCESS through TCRdb and include only in-frame sequences with V and J called. Some clones fail to appear in such tables; in the studies checked, an unresolved V gene covers under half of the shortfall, and the cause of the remainder is unknown. D and trimming come from the DNA, and the V and J calls and clone size come from that table. The sample records roughly 160,000 clones, more than 80% of which are singletons. The ten largest clones take up approximately 6.9% of the sample.

The data belong to a study of T cell responses to AZD1222 COVID-19 vaccine (dated by TCRdb to the early 2020s). In terms of the full investigation: Because spike-specific TCR depth and breadth did not differ between the two schedules, AZD1222 recipients who got a second dose at roughly 4 weeks were pooled with those who got a second dose at roughly 12 weeks. Enrollment into the trials was organized by age into subgroups of 18-55, 56-69 and 70-plus years, and those subgroups contained roughly 160, 29 and 62 TCR-sequenced participants, respectively. A total of approximately 250 trial participants underwent TCR sequencing, of whom roughly 210 had received two doses of AZD1222 and some 25 had received two doses of the MenACWY control vaccine. General findings and caveats noted by the study authors: The vaccine-associated CD4 TCRs covered the entire spike protein, and the dominant responses fell in regions 160-218 and 743-854. After two AZD1222 doses, spike-specific TCR breadth and depth were significantly higher than at day 0 and than in MenACWY recipients. Conclusions about previously exposed vaccinees are limited, since just 6 or 7 AZD1222 recipients were seropositive for SARS-CoV-2 at baseline. Most participants were white British and females outnumbered males, and the authors suggested that clonal diversity may have been underestimated. No day 14 peak-response samples were available, so repertoires were characterized only after the peak T cell response. Reportedly, close to half of the unique spike-specific TCRs recognized epitopes lying outside the regions that are mutated in the B.1.351 and B.1.1.7 variants. In the small 56-69-year group, the increase in depth fell short of significance, most likely because of low power.

The intended sense of this specimen's time point label: baseline before first vaccination. Vaccinee samples came from UK trials COV001 and COV002, including a single-blind randomized controlled phase 2/3 trial of AZD1222 (ChAdOx1 nCoV-19) in healthy adults. Trial participant PBMC samples were collected at day 0 and day 28 after the second dose for TCRbeta chain sequencing. From the germline V gene, CDR1 is SGHDN and CDR2 is FVKESK. The CDR3 starts with the cysteine, ends with the phenylalanine, and has 14 residues. The retained sequence is limited to the CDR3, 42 bases, with the frame set at the first base. V loses 1 base, J loses 0 bases, and the germline ends lie 7 bases apart.

The sequence is built from TRBV14 and TRBJ2-7; a tentative D call is TRBD1 (5 bases match). This receptor was taken from an adult in good health. Material: peripheral blood, obtained on day 0 of AZD1222 vaccination. Read as DNA, the sequence is TGTGCCAGCAGCCAAGCGGACAACTCCTACGAGCAGTACTTC. Its translation is CASSQADNSYEQYF.